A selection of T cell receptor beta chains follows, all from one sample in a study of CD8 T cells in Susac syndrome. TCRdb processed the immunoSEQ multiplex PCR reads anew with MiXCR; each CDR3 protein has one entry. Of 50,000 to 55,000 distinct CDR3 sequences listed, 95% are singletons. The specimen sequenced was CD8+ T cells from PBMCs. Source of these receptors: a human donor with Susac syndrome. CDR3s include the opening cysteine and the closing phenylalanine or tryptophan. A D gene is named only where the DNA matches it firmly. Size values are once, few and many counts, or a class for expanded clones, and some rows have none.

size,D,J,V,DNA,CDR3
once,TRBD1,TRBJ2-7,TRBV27,TGTGCCAGCAGTTTATTCGGGGGACAGGGGTACGAGCAGTACTTC,CASSLFGGQGYEQYF
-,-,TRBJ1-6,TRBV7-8,TGTGCCAGCAGCTTAGATGAGTCTAATTCACCCCTCCACTTT,CASSLDESNSPLHF
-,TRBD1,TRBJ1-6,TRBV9,TGTGCCAGCAGCGGAGTACAGGGGGGTATCGGATCACCCCTCCACTTT,CASSGVQGGIGSPLHF
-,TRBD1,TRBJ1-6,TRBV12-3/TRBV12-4,TGTGCCAGCAGTACGGACAGGGGCAATTCACCCCTCCACTTT,CASSTDRGNSPLHF
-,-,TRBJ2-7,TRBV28,TGTGCCAGCAGACCACATTACTCCTACGAGCAGTACTTC,CASRPHYSYEQYF
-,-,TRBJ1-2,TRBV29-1,TGCAGCGTTGTAAGGGGTGTCGACTATGGCTACACCTTC,CSVVRGVDYGYTF
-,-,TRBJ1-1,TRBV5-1,TGCGCCAGCAGTACGGGGGCTGAAGCTTTCTTT,CASSTGAEAFF
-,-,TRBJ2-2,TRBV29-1,TGCAGCGTTGACGCCCCGAACACCGGGGAGCTGTTTTTT,CSVDAPNTGELFF
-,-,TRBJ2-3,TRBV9,TGTGCCAGCAGCGTAGGGCGGATTAGCACAGATACGCAGTATTTT,CASSVGRISTDTQYF
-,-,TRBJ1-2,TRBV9,TGTGCCAGCAGCGTAGAGGCAAGGGCTACGGGCTACACCTTC,CASSVEARATGYTF
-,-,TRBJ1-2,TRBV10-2,TGCGCCAGCAGTGCTTTTTCAGGAGGGGGATCCAATGGCTACACCTTC,CASSAFSGGGSNGYTF
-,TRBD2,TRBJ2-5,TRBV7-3,TGTGCCAGCAGGTTCGGGGCGGGACTACGGAGTCCCCAGTACTTC,CASRFGAGLRSPQYF
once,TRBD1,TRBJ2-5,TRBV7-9,TGTGCCAGCAGTTGGGACAGGTACCAAGAGACCCAGTACTTC,CASSWDRYQETQYF
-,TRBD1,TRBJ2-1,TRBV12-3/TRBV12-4,TGTGCCAGCAGTCGCCGGGACAGGTCCTACAATGAGCAGTTCTTC,CASSRRDRSYNEQFF
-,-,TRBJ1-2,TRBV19,TGTGCCAGTAGTTGGCAGGGAGCGGATGGCTACACCTTC,CASSWQGADGYTF
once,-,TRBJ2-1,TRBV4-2,TGTGCCAGCAGCCGGGGGGCTCGTGGCGGGGAGGGGGGTGAGCAGTTCTTC,CASSRGARGGEGGEQFF
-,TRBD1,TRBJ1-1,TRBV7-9,TGTGCCAGCAGCCCAAGGGACAGGCCCGAAGCTTTCTTT,CASSPRDRPEAFF
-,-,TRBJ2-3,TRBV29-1,TGCAGCACAATACAGGGCGCCGGGTTAGATACGCAGTATTTT,CSTIQGAGLDTQYF
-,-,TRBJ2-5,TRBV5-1,TGCGCCCCTCAGCTGAGCCAGTACTTC,CAPQLSQYF
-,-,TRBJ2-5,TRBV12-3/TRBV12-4,TGTGCCAGCAGCTATAAGGGGCCAGAGACCCAGTACTTC,CASSYKGPETQYF
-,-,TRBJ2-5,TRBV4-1,TGCGCCAGCAGCCAAGATGAGGGGTCCGGAGAGACCCAGTACTTC,CASSQDEGSGETQYF
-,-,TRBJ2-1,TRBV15,TGTGCCACCAGCAGAAACCGAGGGGTTGAGAATGAGCAGTTCTTC,CATSRNRGVENEQFF
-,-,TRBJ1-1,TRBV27,TGTGCCAGCAGTTCAACAGTTTGGAACACTGAAGCTTTCTTT,CASSSTVWNTEAFF
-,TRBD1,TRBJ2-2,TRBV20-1,TGCAGTGCTAGAGACCCGACAGGGCCGAACACCGGGGAGCTGTTTTTT,CSARDPTGPNTGELFF
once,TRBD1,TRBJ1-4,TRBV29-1,TGCAGCGTTGCGGGACAGGGGGCGTTGGGTGATGAAAAACTGTTTTTT,CSVAGQGALGDEKLFF